This TCR beta chain was observed in a study of T cells in Graves' hyperthyroidism and ophthalmopathy. V was clipped by 4 bases and J by 13 bases, with 10 bases between them. The CDR3 sequence is 10 residues long. From germline, CDR1 is LNHDA and CDR2 SQIVND (reference sequence). Amplification yielded TCR beta CDR3 regions, with RNA transcripts as the source. RT-PCR in the first round (using the HTBI primer set) targeted the TCR CDR3. TCRdb passed the multiplex PCR reads through MiXCR, listing each CDR3 protein once. The table includes around 300,000 distinct CDR3 sequences, around 20% detected once. This clonotype was counted only a few times.

The J gene is TRBJ2-5, the V gene TRBV19; TRBD2 is a possible D gene (6 bases). The source material was blood. The source of this sequence is a middle-aged man with Graves' ophthalmopathy. CDR3 amino acids: CASSTQEGYF. CDR3 nucleotides: TGTGCCAGTAGTACGCAGGAGGGGTACTTC.